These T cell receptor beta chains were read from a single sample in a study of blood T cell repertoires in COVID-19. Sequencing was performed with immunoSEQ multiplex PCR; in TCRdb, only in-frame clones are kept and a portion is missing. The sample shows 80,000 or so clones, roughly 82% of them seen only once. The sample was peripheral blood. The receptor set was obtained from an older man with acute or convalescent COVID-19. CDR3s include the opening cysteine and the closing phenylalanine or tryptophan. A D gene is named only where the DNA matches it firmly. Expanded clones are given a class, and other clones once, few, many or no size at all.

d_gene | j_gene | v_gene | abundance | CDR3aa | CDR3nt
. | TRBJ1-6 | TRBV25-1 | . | CASSDPQGLDSPLHF | TGTGCCAGCAGTGATCCCCAGGGGCTGGATTCACCCCTCCACTTT
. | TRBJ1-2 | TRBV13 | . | CASSPVAGNYGYTF | TGTGCCAGCAGCCCCGTAGCAGGGAACTATGGCTACACCTTC
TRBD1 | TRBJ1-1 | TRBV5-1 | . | CASSLGDRADTEAFF | TGCGCCAGCAGCTTGGGGGACAGGGCGGACACTGAAGCTTTCTTT
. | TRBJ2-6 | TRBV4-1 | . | CASSPQVSGANVLTF | TGCGCCAGCAGCCCACAAGTCTCTGGGGCCAACGTCCTGACTTTC
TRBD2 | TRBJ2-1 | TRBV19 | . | CASSIGLAWINEQFF | TGTGCCAGTAGTATAGGACTAGCGTGGATAAATGAGCAGTTCTTC
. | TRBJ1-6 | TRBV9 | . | CASSVGVSGFLHF | TGTGCCAGCAGCGTAGGAGTTAGCGGCTTCCTCCACTTT
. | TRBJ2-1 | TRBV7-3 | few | CASREGAGQYNEQFF | TGTGCCAGCAGAGAAGGGGCGGGGCAATACAATGAGCAGTTCTTC
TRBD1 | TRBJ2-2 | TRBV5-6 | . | CASSPGTGTGELFF | TGTGCCAGCAGCCCCGGGACAGGCACCGGGGAGCTGTTTTTT
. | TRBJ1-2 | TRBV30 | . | CAWTRRGGYGYTF | TGTGCCTGGACCCGCAGGGGTGGCTATGGCTACACCTTC
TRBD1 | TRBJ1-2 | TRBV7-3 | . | CASSPSPWTGTDGYTF | TGTGCCAGCAGCCCCTCTCCCTGGACAGGGACGGATGGCTACACCTTC
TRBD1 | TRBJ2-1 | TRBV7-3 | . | CASSLNGQVYNEQFF | TGTGCCAGCAGCTTAAACGGACAGGTATACAATGAGCAGTTCTTC
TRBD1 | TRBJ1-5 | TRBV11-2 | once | CASSLGSQGAGQPQHF | TGTGCCAGCAGCTTAGGGTCTCAGGGGGCAGGTCAGCCCCAGCATTTT
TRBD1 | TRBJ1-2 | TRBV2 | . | CASVSQGAQGYTF | TGTGCCAGCGTTTCCCAGGGGGCTCAGGGCTACACCTTC
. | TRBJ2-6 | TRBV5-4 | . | CASSFPTSSGANVLTF | TGTGCCAGCAGCTTCCCAACCAGCTCTGGGGCCAACGTCCTGACTTTC
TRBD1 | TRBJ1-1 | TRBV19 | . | CASKPGQGNTEAFF | TGTGCCAGTAAACCGGGACAGGGGAACACTGAAGCTTTCTTT
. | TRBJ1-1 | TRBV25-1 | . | CASSEEGKGDGNTEAFF | TGTGCCAGCAGTGAAGAAGGAAAGGGGGATGGGAACACTGAAGCTTTCTTT
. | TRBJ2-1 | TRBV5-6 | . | CASSLGQLNPQFF | TGTGCCAGCAGCTTAGGACAGCTCAACCCGCAGTTCTTC
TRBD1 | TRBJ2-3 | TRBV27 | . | CASGTGSTDTQYF | TGTGCCAGCGGGACAGGTAGCACAGATACGCAGTATTTT
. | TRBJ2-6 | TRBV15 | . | CATSRGATGANVLTF | TGTGCCACCAGCAGAGGGGCCACTGGGGCCAACGTCCTGACTTTC
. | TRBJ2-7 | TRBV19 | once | CASSHRGPSEGLYEQYF | TGTGCCAGTAGCCACCGAGGACCTTCGGAAGGACTCTACGAGCAGTACTTC
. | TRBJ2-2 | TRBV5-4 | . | CASSLGGMNTGELFF | TGTGCCAGCAGCTTGGGAGGGATGAACACCGGGGAGCTGTTTTTT
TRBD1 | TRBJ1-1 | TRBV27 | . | CASSLLAGGNTEAFF | TGTGCCAGCAGTTTACTGGCAGGGGGTAACACTGAAGCTTTCTTT
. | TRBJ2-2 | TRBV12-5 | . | CASGLVGAGGELFF | TGTGCTAGTGGTTTGGTTGGAGCGGGCGGGGAGCTGTTTTTT
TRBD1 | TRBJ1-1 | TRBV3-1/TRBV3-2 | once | CASSPDRGEAFF | TGTGCCAGCAGCCCCGACAGGGGTGAAGCTTTCTTT
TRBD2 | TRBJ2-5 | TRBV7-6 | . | CASSLRTSSETQYF | TGTGCCAGCAGCTTACGGACTAGCTCAGAGACCCAGTACTTC
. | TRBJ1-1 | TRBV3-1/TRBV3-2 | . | CASSQQGGTEAFF | TGTGCCAGCAGCCAACAAGGGGGCACTGAAGCTTTCTTT
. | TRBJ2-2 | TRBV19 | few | CASSAPGDANTGELFF | TGTGCCAGTAGTGCTCCGGGTGATGCGAACACCGGGGAGCTGTTTTTT
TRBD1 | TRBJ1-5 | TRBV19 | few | CASSGTGGSNQPQHF | TGTGCCAGTAGTGGGACAGGGGGGTCCAATCAGCCCCAGCATTTT